The clone carrying this TCR beta chain was detected a few times. Its antigen is as yet unknown. The CDR3 totals 13 residues. Germline V gene sequence: CDR1 SGHTA, CDR2 FQGNSA. The V end was cut by 0 bases, the J end by 5 bases, with 5 bases between. The record originates from a study of T-cell reconstitution after alpha-beta-depleted transplantation in children. Unique molecular identifiers were built into the TCRbeta library. TCRdb reprocessed the PCR reads with MiXCR, giving one entry per CDR3 protein. The sample yields 700,000 or so distinct CDR3 sequences, 13% seen once. Whole-study results and caveats: The high TCRbeta diversity at day 60 in some patients came from surviving recipient T cells and thymic progenitors. Once a year had passed after transplant, T-cell counts and diversity came mostly from newly produced T cells. Reportedly, only several hundred clones from non-depleted graft cells drove alpha-beta T-cell counts at about two months.

The sequenced sample was PBMCs, obtained before TCRalphabeta/CD19-depleted stem cell transplant. The rearrangement uses TRBV7-2 and TRBJ2-1; no clear D. This sequence originates from a girl aged 2 to 10 with congenital amegakaryocytic thrombocytopenia, due to receive a stem cell transplant. CDR3 protein: CASSLARHNEQFF. The CDR3 coding sequence is TGTGCCAGCAGCTTAGCACGGCACAATGAGCAGTTCTTC.